This TCR beta chain was retrieved from a study of cytomegalovirus exposure and HLA in healthy donors. Overall study findings and caveats: Cytomegalovirus status was reportedly diagnosed by the classifier with high sensitivity and specificity.

With respect to this clone: Its target is unknown.

Amplification used 60 Vbeta primers and 13 Jbeta primers. Measured with immunoSEQ multiplex PCR; TCRdb has only the in-frame clones, and not every one. Found here are around 100,000 clones, around three quarters of them singletons; the top ten hold about 2.7%. V dropped 4 bases and J dropped 3; count of bases not matched to a gene: 2. Germline-derived CDR1 and CDR2 are MDHEN and SYDVKM. The CDR3 has 15 residues. The sequence came from a young woman in good health and CMV-seropositive. Sequenced: PBMCs. The rearrangement joins TRBV28 to TRBJ2-6; 8 bases match TRBD1. In DNA, the CDR3 is TGTGCCAGCAGTTCACAGGGGGTTGGGGCCAACGTCCTGACTTTC. Translated, it gives CASSSQGVGANVLTF.